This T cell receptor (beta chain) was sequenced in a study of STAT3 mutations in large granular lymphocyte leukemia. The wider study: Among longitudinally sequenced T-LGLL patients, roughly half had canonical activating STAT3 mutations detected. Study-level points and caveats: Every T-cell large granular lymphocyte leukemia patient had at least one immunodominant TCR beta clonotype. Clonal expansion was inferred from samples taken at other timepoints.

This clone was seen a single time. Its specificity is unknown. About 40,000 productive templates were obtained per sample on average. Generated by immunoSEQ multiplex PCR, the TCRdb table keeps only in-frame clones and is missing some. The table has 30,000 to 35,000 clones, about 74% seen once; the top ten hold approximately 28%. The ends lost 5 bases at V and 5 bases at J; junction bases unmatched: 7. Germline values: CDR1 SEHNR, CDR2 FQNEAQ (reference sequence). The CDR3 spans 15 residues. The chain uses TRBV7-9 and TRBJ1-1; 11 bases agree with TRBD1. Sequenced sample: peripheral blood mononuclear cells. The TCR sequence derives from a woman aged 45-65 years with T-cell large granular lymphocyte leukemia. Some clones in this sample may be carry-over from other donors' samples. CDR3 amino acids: CASSHGTGGKTEAFF. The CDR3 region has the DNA TGTGCCAGCAGCCACGGGACAGGGGGTAAAACTGAAGCTTTCTTT.